This TCR beta chain stems from a study of CD8+ T cells in alopecia areata. Points from the study as a whole: It was less clear whether patients shared TCRs than it was in mice, possibly because of HLA.

This clone came up a few times. Its target is not known. Gene names follow the mouse nomenclature. The read terminates 4 residues before the CDR3 end, so the remaining end is supplied by the germline J gene. This specimen includes other DNA sequences encoding the same CDR3. V was pared by 2 bases and J by 3 bases, with 9 bases between. In germline, CDR1 is FNHDT, CDR2 SITEND (reference sequence). This CDR3 comprises 14 residues. It was with CD4, CD8alpha, NKG2D, NKG2ACE and other markers that pooled cutaneous lymph node cells were sorted. After isolation, RNA underwent reverse transcription to generate cDNA as the sequencing template. The protocol was immunoSEQ multiplex PCR, while the TCRdb copy is restricted to in-frame clones and leaves out a portion. The sample was found to contain around 290,000 clones, and every one recurs.

The source is a C3H/HeJ mouse with alopecia areata. MHC haplotype of the mouse line: H2-k. The chain carries TRBV19 and TRBJ2-1; D may match TRBD1 or TRBD2 (5 bases each). Sequenced sample: CD4+ T cells sorted from a lymph node. The CDR3 spells CASSMGDRYAEQFF. CDR3 DNA, as far as it was read: TGTGCCAGCAGTATGGGGGACCGCTATGCT.